Below, 10 T cell receptor beta chains from the same sample are listed, as sequenced in a study of post-analysis software for immune sequencing data. Their cognate antigens are unknown. Study-wide results and caveats: Four or five TRBV segments occurring more often in patients than controls included TRBV5-6, TRBV5-1 and TRBV20-1.

The TCR beta cDNA libraries contained unique molecular identifiers. TCRdb reanalysed the PCR reads using MiXCR and keeps one entry per CDR3 protein. Seen here are about 430,000 distinct CDR3 sequences, about 40% observed once, and the top ten hold 7.6%. Sequencing was performed on blood. The receptors derive from a girl aged 2 to 9 with multiple sclerosis.

Comments on this clonotype: Germline and junction disagree at one end, which may indicate a read error. The rearrangement joins TRBV18 to TRBJ1-4, with D perhaps matching TRBD1 (5 bases). This CDR3 has 15 residues. Germline-derived CDR1 and CDR2 are KGHSH and LQKENI. The CDR3: CASPPTRQGGEKLFF. In DNA, the CDR3 is TGTGCCAGCCCACCTACCAGGCAGGGAGGTGAAAAACTGTTTTTT.

The chain recombines TRBV6-2 or TRBV6-3 with TRBJ1-2; TRBD1 matches 7 bases. V shed 6 bases, J shed 0 bases, and the junction held 4 bases outside the gene matches. CDR3 length equals 14 residues. Germline loops: CDR1 MNHEY, CDR2 SVGEGT. The CDR3 reads CASSLDRTNYGYTF. CDR3 DNA: TGTGCCAGCAGCCTGGACAGGACTAACTATGGCTACACCTTC.

This clonotype has just a few counts. CDR3 amino acids: CASSQSGQGNNRALSQHF. For the CDR3, the DNA is TGTGCCAGCAGCCAATCGGGACAAGGAAATAATCGGGCGCTTTCTCAGCATTTT. The rearrangement uses TRBV5-6 and TRBJ1-5; maybe TRBD1 (6 bases). The germline V gene has CDR1 SGHDT and CDR2 YYEEEE. V was pared by 4 bases and J by 13 bases, with 33 bases between. The CDR3 consists of 18 residues.

V usage is TRBV24-1 and J usage is TRBJ1-5; 7 bases map to TRBD1. Looked up from germline, CDR1 is KGHDR and CDR2 is SFDVKD. Germline trimming cut 3 bases from V and 3 bases from J; bases unmatched to any gene: 7. CDR3 length equals 16 residues. Here the CDR3 reads CATSDQRTGFNQPQHF. The CDR3, as DNA: TGTGCCACCAGTGATCAGAGGACAGGCTTCAATCAGCCCCAGCATTTT.

The sample holds a few counts of this clonotype. The V and J genes are TRBV29-1 and TRBJ1-2; no firm D call. There are 14 residues in the CDR3. Germline V gene data show CDR1 as SQVTM and CDR2 as ANQGSEA. V lost 6 bases, J lost 4 bases, and 18 bases lay in between. CDR3 residues: CSVFKATESYGYTF. Here the CDR3 DNA reads TGCAGCGTGTTTAAGGCGACCGAGAGCTATGGCTACACCTTC.

The J gene is TRBJ2-5, the V gene TRBV7-2; TRBD1 aligns across 7 bases. The CDR3 is 14 residues long. CDR1 SGHTA and CDR2 FQGNSA come from the germline V gene. The ends lost 7 bases at V and 1 base at J; junction bases unmatched: 6. CDR3 sequence reads: CASKNDRAQETQYF. The DNA for the CDR3 is TGTGCCAGCAAAAATGACAGGGCCCAAGAGACCCAGTACTTC.

This clonotype turned up a few times. The rearrangement links TRBV5-1 to TRBJ2-3; TRBD2 matches at 7 bases. The CDR3 consists of 16 residues. V was pared by 4 bases and J by 6 bases, with 14 bases of the junction left unmatched. Germline V gene data show CDR1 as SGHRS and CDR2 as YFSETQ. The CDR3 spells CASSRGGSGQIDTQYF. In nucleotides, the CDR3 is TGCGCCAGCAGCCGCGGGGGTAGCGGTCAGATCGATACGCAGTATTTT. The entire variable domain, with the rest obtained from reference TRBV5-1 and TRBJ2-3, is as follows: KAGVTQTPRYLIKTRGQQVTLSCSPISGHRSVSWYQQTPGQGLQFLFEYFSETQRNKGNFPGRFSGRQFSNSRSEMNVSTLELGDSALYLCASSRGGSGQIDTQYFGPGTRLTVL.

This clonotype showed up just a few times. The rearrangement links TRBV7-2 to TRBJ2-1; 7 nucleotides line up with TRBD1. The CDR3 is made up of 13 amino acids. Looked up from germline, CDR1 is SGHTA and CDR2 is FQGNSA. The junction had 6 bases not matched to a gene; V was cut back by 1 base and J by 12 bases. The CDR3 here is CASSLERGRGQFF. CDR3 bases: TGTGCCAGCAGCTTAGAGAGGGGGCGAGGGCAGTTCTTC.

CDR3 DNA sequence: TGCGCCAGCAGCTTGGACAGTGAACTTAGGGAGACCCAGTACTTC. It yields the protein CASSLDSELRETQYF. The rearrangement uses TRBV5-1 and TRBJ2-7; D ambiguous. The DNA end favors TRBJ2-5, so the J call may be wrong. Germline values: CDR1 SGHRS, CDR2 YFSETQ. The CDR3 runs 15 residues.

The rearrangement links TRBV19 to TRBJ2-1; weak D call: TRBD2 (5 bases). Between the trimmed V and J ends, which lost 5 bases and 1 base, there was a span of 15 bases. Germline CDR1 and CDR2: LNHDA and SQIVND (reference sequence). The CDR3 has 16 residues. CDR3 residues: CASSPRGRSSYNEQFF. The CDR3 DNA reads as TGTGCCAGTAGTCCCCGGGGTAGAAGTTCCTACAATGAGCAGTTCTTC.